This T cell receptor beta chain derives from a study of T cells in Graves' hyperthyroidism and ophthalmopathy. General study results and limits: Researchers found most expanded thyroid clonotypes above 0.001 in blood as well.

In this sample, this clonotype turned up many times. Its antigen is currently unknown. There were TCR beta CDR3 regions amplified from RNA transcripts. A set of HTBI primers served as the primers for a first-round RT-PCR of the TCR CDR3. TCRdb called the multiplex PCR reads again in MiXCR, with one record for every CDR3 protein. The table shows over 250,000 distinct CDR3 sequences, with about 25% occurring only once. This receptor was obtained from a middle-aged man with Graves' hyperthyroidism that later progressed to Graves' ophthalmopathy. Sequences were obtained from blood.

As DNA, the CDR3 is TGTGCCTGGAGTGTCAGGACTAGCGGGACCTACGAGCAGTACTTC. It translates to CAWSVRTSGTYEQYF. V gene TRBV30 combines with J gene TRBJ2-7; 12 nucleotides agree with TRBD2. The germline gives CDR1 GTSNPN, CDR2 SVGIG (reference sequence). The CDR3 extends over 15 amino acids. V trimming: 0 bases; J trimming: 2 bases; junction bases outside the gene matches: 2.